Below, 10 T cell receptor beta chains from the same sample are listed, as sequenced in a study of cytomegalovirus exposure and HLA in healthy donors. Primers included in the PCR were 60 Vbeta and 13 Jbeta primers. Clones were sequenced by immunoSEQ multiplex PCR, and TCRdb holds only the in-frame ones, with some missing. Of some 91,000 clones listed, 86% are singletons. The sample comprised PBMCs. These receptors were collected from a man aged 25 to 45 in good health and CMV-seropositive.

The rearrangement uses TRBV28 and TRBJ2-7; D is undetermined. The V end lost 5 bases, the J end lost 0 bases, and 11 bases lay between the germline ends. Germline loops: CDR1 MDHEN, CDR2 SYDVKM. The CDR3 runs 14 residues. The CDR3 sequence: CASSPPTYSYEQYF. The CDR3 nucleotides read TGTGCCAGCAGTCCTCCCACTTACTCCTACGAGCAGTACTTC.

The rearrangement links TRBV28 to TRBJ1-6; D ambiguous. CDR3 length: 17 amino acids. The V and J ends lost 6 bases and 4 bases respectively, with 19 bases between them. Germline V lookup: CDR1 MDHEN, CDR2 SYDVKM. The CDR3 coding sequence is TGTGCCAGCAGCCCCTCACCCAGTTCCAAGTATAATTCACCCCTCCACTTT. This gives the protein CASSPSPSSKYNSPLHF.

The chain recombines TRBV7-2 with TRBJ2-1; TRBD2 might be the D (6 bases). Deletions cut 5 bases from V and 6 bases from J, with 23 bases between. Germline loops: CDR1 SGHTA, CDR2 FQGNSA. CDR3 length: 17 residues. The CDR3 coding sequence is TGTGCCAGCAGCCCGGAGGAGGGACGAATAGTTCCCAATGAGCAGTTCTTC. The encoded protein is CASSPEEGRIVPNEQFF.

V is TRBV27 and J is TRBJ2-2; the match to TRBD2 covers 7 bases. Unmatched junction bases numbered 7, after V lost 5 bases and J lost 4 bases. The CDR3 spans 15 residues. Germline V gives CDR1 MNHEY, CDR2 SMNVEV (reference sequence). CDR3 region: CASSPTGLLTGELFF. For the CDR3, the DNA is TGTGCCAGCAGTCCCACGGGACTACTCACCGGGGAGCTGTTTTTT.

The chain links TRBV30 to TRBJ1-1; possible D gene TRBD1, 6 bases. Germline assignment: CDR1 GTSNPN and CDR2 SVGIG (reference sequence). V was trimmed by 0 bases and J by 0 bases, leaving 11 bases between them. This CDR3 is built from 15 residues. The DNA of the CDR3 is TGTGCCTGGAGTGTGGACAGCCCCTTGAACACTGAAGCTTTCTTT. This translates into CAWSVDSPLNTEAFF.

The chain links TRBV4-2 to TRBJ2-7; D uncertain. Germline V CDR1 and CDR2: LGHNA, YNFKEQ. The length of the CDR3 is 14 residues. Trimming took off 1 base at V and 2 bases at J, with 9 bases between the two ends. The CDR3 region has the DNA TGTGCCAGCAGCCAAGGGGCTCAAGCCTACGAGCAGTACTTC. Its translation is CASSQGAQAYEQYF.

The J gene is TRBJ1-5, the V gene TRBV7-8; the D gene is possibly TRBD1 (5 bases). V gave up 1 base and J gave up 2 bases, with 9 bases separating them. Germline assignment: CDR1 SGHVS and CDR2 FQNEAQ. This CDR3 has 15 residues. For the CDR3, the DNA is TGTGCCAGCAGCTTAGAAGGGGTGGGCAATCAGCCCCAGCATTTT. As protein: CASSLEGVGNQPQHF.

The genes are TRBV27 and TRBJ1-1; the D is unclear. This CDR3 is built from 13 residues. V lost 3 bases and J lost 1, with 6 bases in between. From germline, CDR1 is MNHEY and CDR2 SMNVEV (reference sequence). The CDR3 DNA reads TGTGCCAGCAGTTTGGCCTCGAACACTGAAGCTTTCTTT. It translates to CASSLASNTEAFF.

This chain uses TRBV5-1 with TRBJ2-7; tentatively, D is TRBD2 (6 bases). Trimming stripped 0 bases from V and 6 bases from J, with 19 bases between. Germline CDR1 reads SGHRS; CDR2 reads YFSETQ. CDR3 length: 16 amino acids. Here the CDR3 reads CASSLEVGREALEQYF. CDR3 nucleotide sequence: TGCGCCAGCAGCTTGGAGGTCGGCAGGGAGGCCCTCGAGCAGTACTTC.

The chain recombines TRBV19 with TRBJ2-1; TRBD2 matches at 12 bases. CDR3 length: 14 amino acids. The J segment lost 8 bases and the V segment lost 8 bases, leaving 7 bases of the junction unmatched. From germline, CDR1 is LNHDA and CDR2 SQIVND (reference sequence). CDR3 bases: TGTGCCAGTGCCCGACTAGCGGGAGAACATGAGCAGTTCTTC. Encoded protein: CASARLAGEHEQFF.